Sequencing of this T cell receptor beta chain was carried out in a study of T cells in Graves' hyperthyroidism and ophthalmopathy. Points from the study as a whole: It was a median approximately 7.1 months before onset that the model predicted ophthalmopathy. Among clonotypes expanded in thyroid above 0.001, most were also found in blood.

The CDR3 regions of TCR beta were amplified from RNA transcripts. During a first-round RT-PCR of the TCR CDR3, the HTBI primer set was used. A single record per CDR3 protein comes from TCRdb applying MiXCR to the multiplex PCR reads. The profile shows approximately 700,000 distinct CDR3 sequences, about 45% of them singletons. About this clonotype itself: What it recognizes is unknown.

V was clipped by 4 bases and J by 6 bases; unmatched bases: 11. Germline V lookup: CDR1 SGDLS, CDR2 YYNGEE. The CDR3 covers 15 residues. This clonotype originated in an adult man with Graves' disease, either hyperthyroidism or ophthalmopathy (not recorded which). The chain joins TRBV9 to TRBJ1-1; 8 bases fit TRBD1. Source material: peripheral blood or thyroid tissue (not recorded which). As DNA, the CDR3 is TGTGCCAGCAGCACTGAGAGACAGGGGTTCGCTGAAGCTTTCTTT. Amino acids: CASSTERQGFAEAFF.